Below, 22 T cell receptor beta chains from the same sample are listed, as sequenced in a study of cytomegalovirus exposure and HLA in healthy donors (TCRdb year 2017). Library construction relied on the immunoSEQ multiplex PCR assay. For the multiplex PCR, a mixture combining 60 forward primers for TCR Vbeta segments and 13 reverse primers for TCR Jbeta segments was used. Drawn from immuneACCESS, this table holds only the in-frame rearrangements with V and J called that TCRdb kept. Clones are partly lost; checked studies trace under half to an unresolved V gene and leave the rest unexplained. A total of 190,000 or so clones appear in this sample, approximately 80% of them only once. The ten most abundant clones make up 0.6% to 0.7% of the sample. The sequencing input was PBMCs. These receptors all come from a boy younger than 18 in good health and CMV-seronegative.

The chain carries TRBV30 and TRBJ2-3; 9 bases are a match to TRBD2. V lost 5 bases to trimming and J lost 4 bases; unmatched junction nucleotides: 13. The CDR3 covers 16 residues. Germline V lookup: CDR1 GTSNPN, CDR2 SVGIG (reference sequence). DNA of the CDR3: TGTGCCTGGTCTCGCGGTGCTAGCGGGAAGTCAGATACGCAGTATTTT. It translates to CAWSRGASGKSDTQYF.

J is TRBJ2-1 and V is TRBV4-3; TRBD2 matches 10 bases. Germline V gives CDR1 LGHNA, CDR2 YSLEER. The CDR3 covers 16 residues. After removal of 3 bases from V and 9 bases from J, the junction contained 11 bases not matched to a gene. CDR3 in DNA: TGCGCCAGCAGCCATAATAGGCCTAGCGGGAGCTTTGAGCAGTTCTTC. Protein sequence: CASSHNRPSGSFEQFF.

The chain carries TRBV27 and TRBJ2-7, with a tentative D call TRBD1 (6 bases). CDR1 MNHEY and CDR2 SMNVEV come from the germline V gene (reference sequence). Trimming took 5 bases from V and 6 from J, leaving 17 bases between them. CDR3 length: 14 amino acids. The CDR3 here is CASSLTGLRAEQYF. Here the CDR3 DNA reads TGTGCCAGCAGTCTTACAGGGCTAAGGGCCGAGCAGTACTTC.

The chain joins TRBV30 to TRBJ1-5; D gene uncertain. The length of the CDR3 is 14 residues. Germline lookup yields CDR1 GTSNPN and CDR2 SVGIG (reference sequence). Trimming left V 3 bases short and J 6 bases short, with 15 bases between. The CDR3 sequence is CAWSPGLGLQPQHF. The CDR3 DNA sequence: TGTGCCTGGAGCCCCGGACTGGGTCTTCAGCCCCAGCATTTT.

The chain couples TRBV19 to TRBJ2-3; 8 nucleotides match TRBD2. The CDR3 is made up of 15 amino acids. After removal of 3 bases from V and 4 bases from J, the junction contained 6 bases not matched to a gene. Looked up from germline, CDR1 is LNHDA and CDR2 is SQIVND (reference sequence). The CDR3 bases are TGTGCCAGTAGTATCGCGGGGGGCGCCTCAGATACGCAGTATTTT. Its translation: CASSIAGGASDTQYF.

The V call is TRBV7-9, the J call TRBJ2-1; 11 nucleotides agree with TRBD1. With 4 bases clipped from V and 3 bases from J, the junction kept 5 bases outside the gene matches. Germline V gene sequence: CDR1 SEHNR, CDR2 FQNEAQ (reference sequence). The CDR3 spans 16 residues. DNA for the CDR3: TGTGCCAGCAGCTCGGGACAGGGGGGCTTCTACAATGAGCAGTTCTTC. Its translation: CASSSGQGGFYNEQFF.

This clone was seen only a few times. One end of the junction fails to match germline, which may point to a read error. The genes are TRBV7-9 and TRBJ2-1, with 7 bases identical to TRBD2. The germline CDR1 and CDR2 sequences are SEHNR and FQNEAQ (reference sequence). This CDR3 comprises 17 residues. CDR3 region: CSSSSSALAALYNEQFF. Written as DNA, the CDR3 is TGTTCCAGCAGCTCCTCGGCCCTAGCGGCCCTATACAATGAGCAGTTCTTC. Full variable domain (remainder filled in from reference TRBV7-9 and TRBJ2-1): DTGVSQNPRHKITKRGQNVTFRCDPISEHNRLYWYRQTLGQGPEFLTYFQNEAQLEKSRLLSDRFSAERPKGSFSTLEIQRTEQGDSAMYLCSSSSSALAALYNEQFFGPGTRLTVL.

V and J are TRBV5-4 and TRBJ2-2, with 9 bases aligning to TRBD1. The J segment lost 7 bases and the V segment lost 2 bases, leaving 6 bases of the junction unmatched. The CDR3 runs 15 residues. Germline assignment: CDR1 SGHNT and CDR2 YYREEE (reference sequence). In DNA form, the CDR3 reads TGTGCCAGCAGCTTTGGGACAGGGAATATCGGGGAGCTGTTTTTT. Residues: CASSFGTGNIGELFF.

In this sample, this clone turned up a few times. The chain carries TRBV6-1 and TRBJ1-2; 9 bases align to TRBD1. Trimming at V came to 1 base and at J to 9 bases, leaving 6 bases not matched to a gene. Germline CDR1 MNHNS, CDR2 SASEGT. The length of the CDR3 is 14 residues. CDR3 in DNA: TGTGCCAGCAGTGAAGGGAGACAGGGGGGTAGCTACACCTTC. This codes for CASSEGRQGGSYTF.

The chain links TRBV6-1 to TRBJ1-1; maybe TRBD1 (6 bases). CDR1 is MNHNS and CDR2 is SASEGT in the germline V gene. CDR3 length: 13 amino acids. The V end lost 5 bases, the J end lost 1 base, and 8 bases lay between the germline ends. CDR3 sequence: CASSRDTNTEAFF. The DNA of the CDR3 is TGTGCCAGCAGTAGGGACACGAACACTGAAGCTTTCTTT.

The CDR3 reads CASVYRVRNEQYF. CDR3 DNA: TGTGCCAGCGTCTACAGGGTTAGGAACGAGCAGTACTTC. The chain links TRBV2 to TRBJ2-5; perhaps TRBD1 as D (6 bases). With the DNA end fitting TRBJ2-7 better, the J assignment may be wrong. This CDR3 spans 13 amino acids. CDR1 and CDR2 from the germline V gene are SNHLY and FYNNEI.

V usage is TRBV10-3 and J usage is TRBJ2-3; tentatively, D is TRBD1 (6 bases). The CDR3 sequence is 16 residues long. Trimming left V 10 bases short and J 2 bases short, with 22 bases between. Germline lookup yields CDR1 ENHRY and CDR2 SYGVKD. In DNA, the CDR3 is TGTGCCACCTCCCCAGGGGCGGGCGATTACACAGATACGCAGTATTTT. Translated, it gives CATSPGAGDYTDTQYF.

This chain connects TRBV9 to TRBJ2-3, with TRBD2 identical over 13 bases. Germline V gene data show CDR1 as SGDLS and CDR2 as YYNGEE. With 4 bases clipped from V and 6 bases from J, the junction kept 8 bases outside the gene matches. The length of the CDR3 is 16 residues. In nucleotides, the CDR3 is TGTGCCAGCAGCCAAGGACTAGCGGGGGAATCTGATACGCAGTATTTT. Protein product: CASSQGLAGESDTQYF.

This clone appeared a few times. This chain joins TRBV19 and TRBJ2-3; TRBD2 matches 7 bases. Losses at the gene ends were 1 base for V and 5 bases for J; bases not matched to a gene: 9. The CDR3 is 16 amino acids. Germline assignment: CDR1 LNHDA and CDR2 SQIVND (reference sequence). DNA of the CDR3: TGTGCCAGTAGTATAGCAGAGGGAGGGCCTATAGATACGCAGTATTTT. It yields the protein CASSIAEGGPIDTQYF.

This clone was found a few times. The CDR3 protein is CASRVLDNGYTF. CDR3 nucleotides: TGTGCCAGTAGGGTCCTGGACAATGGCTACACCTTC. This chain links TRBV19 with TRBJ1-2; tentative D call: TRBD1 (5 bases). V dropped 6 bases and J dropped 6 bases, with 11 bases sitting between them. Germline V gene sequence: CDR1 LNHDA, CDR2 SQIVND (reference sequence). The CDR3 has 12 amino acids. Together with reference TRBV19 and TRBJ1-2, the CDR3 gives the full variable domain: DGGITQSPKYLFRKEGQNVTLSCEQNLNHDAMYWYRQDPGQGLRLIYYSQIVNDFQKGDIAEGYSVSREKKESFPLTVTSAQKNPTAFYLCASRVLDNGYTFGSGTRLTVV.

The chain joins TRBV7-9 to TRBJ2-5; the match to TRBD1 covers 9 bases. The CDR3 runs to 15 residues. The V segment lost 1 base and the J segment 3 bases; nucleotides outside the gene matches: 3. Germline V CDR1 and CDR2: SEHNR, FQNEAQ (reference sequence). The CDR3 DNA follows: TGTGCCAGCAGCTTAGGGGGACAGGGAAAAGAGACCCAGTACTTC. This translates into CASSLGGQGKETQYF.

The chain carries TRBV20-1 and TRBJ2-7; weak D call: TRBD1 (5 bases). V lost 5 bases and J 3 bases, leaving 5 bases between the germline ends. Germline CDR1 and CDR2: DFQATT and SNEGSKA (reference sequence). This CDR3 contains 10 residues. This CDR3 is CSAGHYEQYF. In DNA, the CDR3 is TGCAGTGCTGGACACTACGAGCAGTACTTC.

This clone was recorded once. The chain combines TRBV9 with TRBJ1-4, with 10 bases identical to TRBD1. Germline loops: CDR1 SGDLS, CDR2 YYNGEE. Unmatched junction bases numbered 10, after V lost 0 bases and J lost 5 bases. The CDR3 covers 18 residues. The CDR3 coding sequence is TGTGCCAGCAGCGTAGACGAGGATCTGGGACAGGGGAATGAAAAACTGTTTTTT. It codes for CASSVDEDLGQGNEKLFF.

The rearrangement uses TRBV12-5 and TRBJ2-3; 8 bases line up with TRBD1. The junction had 7 bases not matched to a gene; V was cut back by 5 bases and J by 3 bases. Looked up from germline, CDR1 is LGHNT and CDR2 is FRNRAP. The CDR3 length is 15 residues. The CDR3 reads CASGLGYRGTDTQYF. The CDR3 DNA follows: TGTGCTAGTGGTCTTGGATACAGGGGGACAGATACGCAGTATTTT.

This sequence joins TRBV2 and TRBJ1-1, with 8 nucleotides matching TRBD1. The germline CDR1 and CDR2 sequences are SNHLY and FYNNEI. CDR3 length: 14 residues. V lost 6 bases and J lost 4; bases outside the gene matches: 7. This CDR3 is CASSRGQGSTEAFF. As DNA, the CDR3 is TGTGCCAGCAGCAGAGGACAGGGCTCCACTGAAGCTTTCTTT.

This chain links TRBV18 with TRBJ2-3; 9 nucleotides agree with TRBD2. The CDR3 is made up of 16 amino acids. Germline values: CDR1 KGHSH, CDR2 LQKENI. V trimming: 6 bases; J trimming: 5 bases; junction bases outside the gene matches: 12. As DNA, the CDR3 is TGTGCCAGCTCCCCCGCCGGGACTAGCTTTCTAGATACGCAGTATTTT. Translated: CASSPAGTSFLDTQYF. The complete variable domain, with remaining parts taken from reference TRBV18 and TRBJ2-3, reads NAGVMQNPRHLVRRRGQEARLRCSPMKGHSHVYWYRQLPEEGLKFMVYLQKENIIDESGMPKERFSAEFPKEGPSILRIQQVVRGDSAAYFCASSPAGTSFLDTQYFGPGTRLTVL.

The rearrangement joins TRBV7-3 to TRBJ2-6, with a tentative D call TRBD2 (5 bases). The CDR3 sequence is 16 residues long. From germline, CDR1 is SGHTA and CDR2 FQGTGA. Trimming took 5 bases from V and 6 from J, leaving 17 bases between them. CDR3 bases: TGTGCCAGCAGCCCAGAGGGCTTCCCCCTGGCCAACGTCCTGACTTTC. Translating gives CASSPEGFPLANVLTF.